This T cell receptor (beta chain) was found in a study of cytomegalovirus exposure and HLA in healthy donors. This clone was detected only a few times. With 60 Vbeta and 13 Jbeta primers, the PCR was carried out. Some clones are missing from TCRdb's copy, which holds only in-frame ones; the method was immunoSEQ multiplex PCR. The table lists 65,000 to 85,000 clones, about nine tenths of them singletons. The V gene lost 4 bases and the J gene lost 1 base, with 14 bases spanning the gap. The germline gives CDR1 SGHDT, CDR2 YYEEEE. The CDR3 covers 15 residues. The TCR comes from a woman aged 25 to 39 in good health and CMV-seronegative. Sequencing was performed on PBMCs. The chain links TRBV5-6 to TRBJ1-1; TRBD1 might be the D (5 bases). The CDR3 region is CASSPSRVENTEAFF. Here the CDR3 DNA reads TGTGCCAGCAGCCCGAGCAGGGTAGAGAACACTGAAGCTTTCTTT.